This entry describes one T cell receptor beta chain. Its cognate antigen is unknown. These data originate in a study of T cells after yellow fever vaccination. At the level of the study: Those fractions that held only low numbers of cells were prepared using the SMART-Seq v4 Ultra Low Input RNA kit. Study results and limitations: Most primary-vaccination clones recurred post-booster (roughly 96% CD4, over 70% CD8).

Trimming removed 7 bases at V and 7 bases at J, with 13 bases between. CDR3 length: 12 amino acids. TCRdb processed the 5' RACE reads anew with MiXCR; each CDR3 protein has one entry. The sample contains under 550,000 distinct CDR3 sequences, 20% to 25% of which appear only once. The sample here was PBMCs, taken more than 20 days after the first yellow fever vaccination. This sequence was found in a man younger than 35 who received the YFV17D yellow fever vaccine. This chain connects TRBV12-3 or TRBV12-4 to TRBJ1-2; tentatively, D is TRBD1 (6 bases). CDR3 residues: CASTLLRGGYTF. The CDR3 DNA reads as TGTGCCAGCACCTTACTCAGGGGTGGCTACACCTTC.